Presented here are 15 T cell receptor beta chains from one specimen sequenced in a study of cytomegalovirus exposure and HLA in healthy donors. The PCR was carried out with 60 Vbeta primers and 13 Jbeta primers. Generated by immunoSEQ multiplex PCR, the TCRdb table keeps only in-frame clones and is missing some. This table lists about 82,000 clones. The specimen was PBMCs. These receptors were taken from a woman aged 25 to 39 in good health and CMV-seronegative.

The chain recombines TRBV30 with TRBJ1-1, with 8 bases identical to TRBD1. V gave up 8 bases and J gave up 0 bases; unmatched junction bases: 11. Looked up from germline, CDR1 is GTSNPN and CDR2 is SVGIG (reference sequence). The CDR3 extends over 15 amino acids. CDR3 sequence reads: CAVERDRLMNTEAFF. DNA of the CDR3: TGTGCCGTTGAGAGGGACAGGCTCATGAACACTGAAGCTTTCTTT.

The chain links TRBV2 to TRBJ2-3; D gene uncertain. Trimming took 3 bases from V and 8 from J, leaving 18 bases between them. This CDR3 is built from 15 residues. Germline values: CDR1 SNHLY, CDR2 FYNNEI. The CDR3 loop reads CASSEGSVAPGTQYF. The CDR3 bases are TGTGCCAGCAGTGAGGGCTCCGTCGCCCCCGGTACGCAGTATTTT.

The chain combines TRBV19 with TRBJ2-3, with a weak D call TRBD2 (6 bases). Trimming took off 7 bases at V and 0 bases at J, with 11 bases between the two ends. The V gene's germline CDR1 is LNHDA and CDR2 SQIVND (reference sequence). The CDR3 consists of 14 residues. The chain's CDR3 is CASNAGTSTDTQYF. As DNA, the CDR3 is TGTGCCAGTAACGCCGGGACTAGCACAGATACGCAGTATTTT.

The chain employs TRBV30 and TRBJ1-1; unclear D gene. The CDR3 is 15 residues long. Deletions cut 2 bases from V and 4 bases from J, with 17 bases between. Per the germline V gene, CDR1 is GTSNPN and CDR2 is SVGIG (reference sequence). Written as DNA, the CDR3 is TGTGCCTGGAGTCCTAGTGGTATTGAGCCCACTGAAGCTTTCTTT. Translating gives CAWSPSGIEPTEAFF.

CDR3 in amino acids: CASSLWGDQPQHF. CDR3 DNA: TGTGCCAGCAGTTTGTGGGGGGATCAGCCCCAGCATTTT. The chain recombines TRBV28 with TRBJ1-5, with D possibly matching TRBD1 (5 bases). The CDR3 covers 13 residues. CDR1 and CDR2 from the germline V gene are MDHEN and SYDVKM. Deletions cut 3 bases from V and 5 bases from J, with 8 bases between.

This rearrangement joins TRBV30 to TRBJ2-6; D is perhaps TRBD1 (5 bases). Germline assignment: CDR1 GTSNPN and CDR2 SVGIG (reference sequence). V shed 2 bases and J shed 4 bases, with 9 bases lying between them. This CDR3 spans 14 amino acids. CDR3 amino acids: CAWSQGSGANVLTF. CDR3 nucleotide sequence: TGTGCCTGGAGTCAGGGTTCGGGGGCCAACGTCCTGACTTTC.

J is TRBJ2-1 and V is TRBV7-7, with TRBD2 matching 12 bases. Germline lookup yields CDR1 SSHAT and CDR2 FNYEAQ (reference sequence). This CDR3 is built from 15 residues. V lost 1 base and J lost 8; bases outside the gene matches: 3. The CDR3 DNA is TGTGCCAGCAGCTTAGGGACTAGCGGGGTAGATGAGCAGTTCTTC. Translated: CASSLGTSGVDEQFF. Drawing the rest from reference TRBV7-7 and TRBJ2-1, the complete variable domain is GAGVSQSPRYKVTKRGQDVTLRCDPISSHATLYWYQQALGQGPEFLTYFNYEAQPDKSGLPSDRFSAERPEGSISTLTIQRTEQRDSAMYRCASSLGTSGVDEQFFGPGTRLTVL.

The chain recombines TRBV7-9 with TRBJ1-2; D not certain. V was trimmed by 1 base and J by 8 bases, leaving 11 bases between them. This CDR3 spans 13 amino acids. Germline V gene lookup returns CDR1 SEHNR and CDR2 FQNEAQ (reference sequence). DNA of the CDR3: TGTGCCAGCAGCTTAGTTAACGATCGGGGCTACACCTTC. As protein: CASSLVNDRGYTF.

The rearrangement uses TRBV30 and TRBJ1-1; D gene uncertain. The CDR3 length is 15 residues. Germline V CDR1 and CDR2: GTSNPN, SVGIG (reference sequence). V lost 2 bases to trimming and J lost 2 bases, with 15 bases between them. CDR3 in DNA: TGTGCCTGGAGTCTTCCAGGCCTCTACAACACTGAAGCTTTCTTT. This gives the protein CAWSLPGLYNTEAFF.

The CDR3 loop is CASSQDRQCRHTF. In DNA form, the CDR3 reads TGCGCCAGCAGCCAAGACCGACAGTGCCGTCACACCTTC. The J gene is TRBJ1-2, the V gene TRBV4-1, with a weak D call TRBD1 (5 bases). V lost 0 bases and J lost 12, with 14 bases in between. This CDR3 region has 13 residues. The germline gives CDR1 MGHRA, CDR2 YSYEKL.

This rearrangement joins TRBV11-2 to TRBJ2-5, with D unresolved. Trimming took 3 bases from V and 4 from J, leaving 6 bases between them. In germline, CDR1 is SGHAT, CDR2 FQNNGV. The CDR3 runs to 12 residues. In DNA, the CDR3 is TGTGCCAGCAGCTTGGCCCCAGAGACCCAGTACTTC. This gives the protein CASSLAPETQYF.

Worth noting for this clone: Germline and junction disagree at one end, which may indicate a read error. V gene TRBV30 combines with J gene TRBJ2-7; maybe TRBD2 (5 bases). The CDR3 has 15 amino acids. Germline CDR1 is GTSNPN and CDR2 is SVGIG (reference sequence). CDR3 residues: CAGSMDLLRGYEQYF. In DNA, the CDR3 is TGTGCCGGGAGCATGGACCTCCTAAGAGGGTACGAGCAGTACTTC.

The chain is built from TRBV6-1 and TRBJ1-5, with no clear D. CDR3 length: 17 residues. Germline V gene lookup returns CDR1 MNHNS and CDR2 SASEGT. V gave up 3 bases and J gave up 1 base, with 16 bases separating them. CDR3 sequence (DNA): TGTGCCAGCAGTGACGGTGGAGGCGCGGGGAGCAATCAGCCCCAGCATTTT. Residues: CASSDGGGAGSNQPQHF.

Remarks on this clone: Within the sample, other DNA sequences also encode this same CDR3. The chain uses TRBV2 and TRBJ1-1, with D hard to call. The CDR3 is 11 residues long. Germline V gene data show CDR1 as SNHLY and CDR2 as FYNNEI. V was clipped by 7 bases and J by 5 bases, with 8 bases between them. In DNA, the CDR3 is TGTGCCAGCAAGGGAGGTACTGAAGCTTTCTTT. Translation gives CASKGGTEAFF.

This chain connects TRBV30 to TRBJ1-1; D is ambiguous. The CDR3 length is 11 residues. The V and J ends lost 3 bases and 11 bases respectively, with 13 bases between them. Germline assignment: CDR1 GTSNPN and CDR2 SVGIG (reference sequence). CDR3 nucleotides: TGTGCCTGGAGCTCGGGGTTTGAGGCTTTCTTT. Amino acid sequence: CAWSSGFEAFF.